Described below is a single T cell receptor (beta chain) sequence and its context. No antigen is known for it. The sample comes from a study of identical twins. After template switching added a universal primer site, the resulting cDNA carried unique molecular identifiers. TCRdb independently ran MiXCR on the 5' RACE reads; one entry per CDR3 protein. The table has 1.5 million to 2 million distinct CDR3 sequences, around 29% seen once. General observations from the study: Clonotypes of the beta chain that were abundant in cord blood carried fewer insertions (memory repertoires showed none).

The CDR3 spans 15 residues. V shed 2 bases, J shed 9 bases, and the junction held 5 bases outside the gene matches. CDR1 is LGHNA, CDR2 YNFKEQ, per germline. The chain employs TRBV4-2 and TRBJ1-5; 12 nucleotides match TRBD1. The sequence was obtained from a newborn girl in good health. Sequencing was done on a sample of cord blood. Written as DNA, the CDR3 is TGTGCCAGCAGCCAAAGGGACAGGGGGCAATGGCCCCAGCATTTT. Translating it yields CASSQRDRGQWPQHF.